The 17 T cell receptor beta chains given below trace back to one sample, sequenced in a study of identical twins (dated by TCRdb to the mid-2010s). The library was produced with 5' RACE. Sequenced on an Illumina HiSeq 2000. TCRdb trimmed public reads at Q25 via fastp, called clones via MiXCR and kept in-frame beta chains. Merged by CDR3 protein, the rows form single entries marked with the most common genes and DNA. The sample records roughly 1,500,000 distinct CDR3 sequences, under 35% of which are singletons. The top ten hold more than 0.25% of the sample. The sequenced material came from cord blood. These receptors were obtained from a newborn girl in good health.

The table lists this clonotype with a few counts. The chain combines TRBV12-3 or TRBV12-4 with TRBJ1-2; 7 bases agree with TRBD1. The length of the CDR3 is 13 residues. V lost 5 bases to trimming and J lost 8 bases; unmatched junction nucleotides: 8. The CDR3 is CASSRQGNDGYTF. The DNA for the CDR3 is TGTGCCAGCAGTCGACAGGGAAACGACGGCTACACCTTC.

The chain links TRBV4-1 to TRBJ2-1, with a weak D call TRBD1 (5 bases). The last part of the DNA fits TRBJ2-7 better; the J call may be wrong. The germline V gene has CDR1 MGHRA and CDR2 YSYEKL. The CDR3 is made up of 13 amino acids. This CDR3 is CASSHPGRNEQYF. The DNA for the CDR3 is TGCGCCAGCAGCCATCCAGGGCGGAATGAGCAGTACTTC.

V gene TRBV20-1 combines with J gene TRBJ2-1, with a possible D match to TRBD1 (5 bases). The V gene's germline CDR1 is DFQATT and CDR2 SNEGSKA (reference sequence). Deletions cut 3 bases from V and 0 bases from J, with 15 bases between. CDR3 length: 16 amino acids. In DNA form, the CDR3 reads TGCAGTGCTAGTCATGCAGGGCGCTCCTCCTACAATGAGCAGTTCTTC. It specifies CSASHAGRSSYNEQFF.

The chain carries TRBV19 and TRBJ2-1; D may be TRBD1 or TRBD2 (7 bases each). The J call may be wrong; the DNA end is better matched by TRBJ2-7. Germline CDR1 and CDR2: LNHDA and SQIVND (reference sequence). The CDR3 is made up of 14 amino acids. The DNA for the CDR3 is TGTGCCAGTAACCAGGGGGGGCCCTACAATGAGCAGTACTTC. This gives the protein CASNQGGPYNEQYF.

This CDR3 reads CASQAREGPTNEKLFF. CDR3 sequence (DNA): TGTGCCAGCCAAGCTCGGGAGGGACCAACTAATGAAAAACTGTTTTTT. This chain links TRBV2 with TRBJ1-4; a weak D match, TRBD1 (5 bases). Trimming removed 8 bases from V and 0 bases from J, with 16 bases in between. Germline assignment: CDR1 SNHLY and CDR2 FYNNEI. CDR3 length equals 16 residues.

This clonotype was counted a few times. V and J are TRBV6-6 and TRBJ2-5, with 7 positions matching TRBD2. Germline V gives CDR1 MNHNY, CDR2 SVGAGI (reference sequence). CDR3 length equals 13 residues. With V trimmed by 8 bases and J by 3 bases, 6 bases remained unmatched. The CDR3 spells CASGGGGEETQYF. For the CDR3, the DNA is TGTGCCAGCGGGGGGGGAGGGGAAGAGACCCAGTACTTC.

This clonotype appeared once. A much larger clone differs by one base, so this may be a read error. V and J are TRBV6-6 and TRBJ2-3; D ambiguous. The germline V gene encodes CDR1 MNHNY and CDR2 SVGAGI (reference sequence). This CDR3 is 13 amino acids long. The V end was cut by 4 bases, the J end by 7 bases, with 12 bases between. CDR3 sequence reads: CASSSERRNTQYF. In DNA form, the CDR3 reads TGTGCCAGCAGTTCTGAGCGCAGGAATACGCAGTATTTT.

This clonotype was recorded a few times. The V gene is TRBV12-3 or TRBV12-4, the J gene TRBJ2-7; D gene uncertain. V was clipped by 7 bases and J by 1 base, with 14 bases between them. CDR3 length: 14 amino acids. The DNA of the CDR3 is TGTGCCAGCATGGATCCCCAGCAGTCCTACGAGCAGTACTTC. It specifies CASMDPQQSYEQYF.

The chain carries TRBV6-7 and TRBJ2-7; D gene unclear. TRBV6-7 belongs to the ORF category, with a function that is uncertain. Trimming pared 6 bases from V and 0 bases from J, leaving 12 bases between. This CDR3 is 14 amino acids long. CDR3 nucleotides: TGTGCCAGCAGGAGGCTTTCGAGCTCCTACGAGCAGTACTTC. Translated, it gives CASRRLSSSYEQYF.

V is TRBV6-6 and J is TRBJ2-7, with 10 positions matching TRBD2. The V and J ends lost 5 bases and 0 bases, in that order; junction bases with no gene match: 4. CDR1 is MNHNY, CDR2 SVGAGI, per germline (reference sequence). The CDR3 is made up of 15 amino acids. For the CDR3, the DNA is TGTGCCAGCAGTCCAGTAGCGGGAGGCTCCTACGAGCAGTACTTC. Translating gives CASSPVAGGSYEQYF.

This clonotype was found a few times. CDR3 in amino acids: CASSLVGARNQPQHF. In nucleotides, the CDR3 is TGTGCCAGCAGCTTAGTAGGGGCGCGCAATCAGCCCCAGCATTTT. This chain joins TRBV7-2 and TRBJ1-5; a possible D gene is TRBD1 (5 bases). This CDR3 spans 15 amino acids. Per the germline V gene, CDR1 is SGHTA and CDR2 is FQGNSA. V was shortened by 1 base and J by 2 bases, with 9 bases between the two germline ends.

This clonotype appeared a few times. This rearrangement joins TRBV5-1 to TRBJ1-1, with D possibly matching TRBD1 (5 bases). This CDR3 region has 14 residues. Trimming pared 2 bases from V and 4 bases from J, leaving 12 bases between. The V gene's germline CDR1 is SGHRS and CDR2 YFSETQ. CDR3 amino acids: CASSLRYRGTEAFF. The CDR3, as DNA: TGCGCCAGCAGCTTACGGTATAGGGGCACTGAAGCTTTCTTT.

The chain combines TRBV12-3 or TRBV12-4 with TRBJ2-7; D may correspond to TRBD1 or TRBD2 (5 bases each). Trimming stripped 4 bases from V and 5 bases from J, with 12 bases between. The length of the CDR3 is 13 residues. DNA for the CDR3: TGTGCCAGCAGTTCAGAGGGGTTCCACGAGCAGTACTTC. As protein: CASSSEGFHEQYF.

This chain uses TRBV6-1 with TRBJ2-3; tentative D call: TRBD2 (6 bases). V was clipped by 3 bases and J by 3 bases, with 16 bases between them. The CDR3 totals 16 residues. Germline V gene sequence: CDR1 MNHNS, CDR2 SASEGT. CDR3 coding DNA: TGTGCCAGCAGTGATTACTTGGCGGGGAGGACAGATACGCAGTATTTT. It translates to CASSDYLAGRTDTQYF.

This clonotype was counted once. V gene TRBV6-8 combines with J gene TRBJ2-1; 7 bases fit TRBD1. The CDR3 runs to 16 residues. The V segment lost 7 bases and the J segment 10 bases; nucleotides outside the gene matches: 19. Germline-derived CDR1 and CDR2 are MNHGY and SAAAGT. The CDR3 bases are TGTGCCAGCAATACGCTAGGGACAGACGTCTCCTACGAGCAGTTCTTC. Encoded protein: CASNTLGTDVSYEQFF.

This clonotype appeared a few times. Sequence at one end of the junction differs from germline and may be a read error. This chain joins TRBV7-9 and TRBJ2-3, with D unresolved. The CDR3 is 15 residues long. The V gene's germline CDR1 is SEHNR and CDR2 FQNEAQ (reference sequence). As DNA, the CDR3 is TGTGCCAGCAGCTTAGAAGGGTACGGCACAGATGCGCAGTATTTT. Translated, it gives CASSLEGYGTDAQYF.

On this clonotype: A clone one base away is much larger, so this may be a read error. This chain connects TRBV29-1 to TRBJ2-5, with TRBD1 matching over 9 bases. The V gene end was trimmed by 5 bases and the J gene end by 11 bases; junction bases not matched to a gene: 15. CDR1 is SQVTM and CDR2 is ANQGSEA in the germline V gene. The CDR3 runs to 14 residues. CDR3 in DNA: TGCAGCGTTTGGGGACAGGGTACCTCCTACGTGCAGTACTTC. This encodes CSVWGQGTSYVQYF.